This T cell receptor beta chain was retrieved from a study of blood T cell repertoires in COVID-19. Overall study: T cells, B-cell-depleted T cells, or PBMCs supplied cDNA or gDNA.

As originally analysed: From reference gene primer amplification, estimates of nucleated cell counts were derived. Repertoires were generated with immunoSEQ multiplex PCR, while TCRdb's copy carries only in-frame clones and drops some. For V, J and clone size, that table is used; D and trimming come from the DNA. Here the sample spans 250,000 to 400,000 clones, around 89% being singletons. Per the germline V gene, CDR1 is GTSNPN and CDR2 is SVGIG (reference sequence). There are 14 residues in the CDR3. The V segment lost 4 bases and the J segment 5 bases; nucleotides outside the gene matches: 7. This clone was recorded a few times.

Sequencing input: peripheral blood. The sequence was collected from a woman aged 25 to 45 with COVID-19, enrolled during active disease. The chain employs TRBV30 and TRBJ2-3; 9 positions match TRBD1. The CDR3 spells CAWIRTGVRDTQYF. CDR3 nucleotides: TGTGCCTGGATAAGGACAGGGGTAAGAGATACGCAGTATTTT.